The 6 T cell receptor beta chains below come from one sample, sequenced in a study of blood T cell repertoires in COVID-19. TCRdb's table, derived via immunoSEQ multiplex PCR, lists solely in-frame clones and lacks some. Of under 150,000 clones listed, approximately 88% are singletons. Sequencing used peripheral blood. Receptors were obtained from a man in his 70s with active COVID-19.

V is TRBV6-5 and J is TRBJ1-1, with 9 bases fitting TRBD1. With 8 bases clipped from V and 8 bases from J, the junction kept 12 bases outside the gene matches. The CDR3 consists of 14 residues. Germline CDR1 is MNHEY and CDR2 is SVGAGI. CDR3 in DNA: TGTGCCAGCTTTCCCAGACAGGGGGGGGTCGAAGCTTTCTTT. It codes for CASFPRQGGVEAFF.

The chain recombines TRBV18 with TRBJ1-1, with 9 bases fitting TRBD1. This CDR3 has 15 amino acids. V gave up 5 bases and J gave up 3 bases; unmatched junction bases: 7. Germline assignment: CDR1 KGHSH and CDR2 LQKENI. The CDR3 region has the DNA TGTGCCAGCTCATATTTGGACAGGGGCGACACTGAAGCTTTCTTT. The encoded protein is CASSYLDRGDTEAFF. Complete variable domain (other parts from reference TRBV18 and TRBJ1-1): NAGVMQNPRHLVRRRGQEARLRCSPMKGHSHVYWYRQLPEEGLKFMVYLQKENIIDESGMPKERFSAEFPKEGPSILRIQQVVRGDSAAYFCASSYLDRGDTEAFFGQGTRLTVV.

The V call is TRBV5-1, the J call TRBJ2-1, with TRBD2 matching over 11 bases. V shed 5 bases, J shed 6 bases, and the junction held 7 bases outside the gene matches. Germline V gene data show CDR1 as SGHRS and CDR2 as YFSETQ. The CDR3 totals 15 residues. The DNA of the CDR3 is TGCGCCAGCAGACTAGGTAGCGGGAGGGCCAATGAGCAGTTCTTC. Its translation is CASRLGSGRANEQFF.

The chain employs TRBV19 and TRBJ2-2; TRBD2 aligns across 11 bases. Germline assignment: CDR1 LNHDA and CDR2 SQIVND (reference sequence). The V gene end was trimmed by 6 bases and the J gene end by 4 bases; junction bases not matched to a gene: 7. This CDR3 comprises 16 residues. CDR3 amino acids: CASRPIAGGPTGELFF. The CDR3 region has the DNA TGTGCCAGTAGGCCAATAGCGGGAGGGCCCACCGGGGAGCTGTTTTTT.

This sequence joins TRBV6-2 or TRBV6-3 and TRBJ2-5; 8 bases are a match to TRBD2. Trimming removed 0 bases from V and 5 bases from J; junction bases left unmatched: 5. The length of the CDR3 is 15 residues. The germline gives CDR1 MNHEY, CDR2 SVGEGT. CDR3 sequence reads: CASSYSNSGSETQYF. The CDR3 DNA follows: TGTGCCAGCAGTTACTCGAACAGCGGGAGTGAGACCCAGTACTTC.

The DNA of the CDR3 is TGTGCCAGCAGCTTTTATGCCGGGAATTCACCCCTCCACTTT. Amino acid sequence: CASSFYAGNSPLHF. The rearrangement joins TRBV7-9 to TRBJ1-6; D unclear. CDR1 and CDR2 from the germline V gene are SEHNR and FQNEAQ (reference sequence). The CDR3 is made up of 14 amino acids. V was shortened by 3 bases and J by 7 bases, with 10 bases between the two germline ends.